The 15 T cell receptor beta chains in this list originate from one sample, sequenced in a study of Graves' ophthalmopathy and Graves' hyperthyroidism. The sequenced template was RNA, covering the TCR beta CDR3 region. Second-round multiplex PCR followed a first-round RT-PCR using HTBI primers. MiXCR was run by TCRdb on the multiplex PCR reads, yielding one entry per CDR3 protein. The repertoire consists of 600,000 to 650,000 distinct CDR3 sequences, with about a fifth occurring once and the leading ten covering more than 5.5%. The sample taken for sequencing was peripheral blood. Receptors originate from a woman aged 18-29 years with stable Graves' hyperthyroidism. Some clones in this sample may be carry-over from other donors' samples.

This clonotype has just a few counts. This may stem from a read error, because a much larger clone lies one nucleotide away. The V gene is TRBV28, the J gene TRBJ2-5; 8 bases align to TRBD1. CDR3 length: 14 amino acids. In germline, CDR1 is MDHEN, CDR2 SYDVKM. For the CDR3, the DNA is TGTGTCAGCAGTCCGAGTACAGGGGGGGAGACCCAGTACTTC. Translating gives CVSSPSTGGETQYF. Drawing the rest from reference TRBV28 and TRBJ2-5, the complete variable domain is DVKVTQSSRYLVKRTGEKVFLECVQDMDHENMFWYRQDPGLGLRLIYFSYDVKMKEKGDIPEGYSVSREKKERFSLILESASTNQTSMYLCVSSPSTGGETQYFGPGTRLLVL.

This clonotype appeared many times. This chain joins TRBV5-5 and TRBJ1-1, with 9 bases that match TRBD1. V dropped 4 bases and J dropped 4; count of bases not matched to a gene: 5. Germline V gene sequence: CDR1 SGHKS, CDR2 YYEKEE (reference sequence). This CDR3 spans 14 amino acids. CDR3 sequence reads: CASSIATGGTEAFF. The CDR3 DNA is TGTGCCAGCAGCATTGCGACAGGGGGCACTGAAGCTTTCTTT.

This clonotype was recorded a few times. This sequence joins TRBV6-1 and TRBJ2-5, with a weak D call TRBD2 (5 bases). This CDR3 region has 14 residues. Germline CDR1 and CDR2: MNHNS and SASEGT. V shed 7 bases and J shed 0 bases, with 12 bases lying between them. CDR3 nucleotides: TGTGCCAGCACCCTTCCGGGGTACCAAGAGACCCAGTACTTC. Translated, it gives CASTLPGYQETQYF.

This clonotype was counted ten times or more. CDR3 DNA sequence: TGTGCCAACAGCGACAGATACGAGCAGTACTTC. It is translated as CANSDRYEQYF. The chain is built from TRBV6-1 and TRBJ2-7, with D tentatively TRBD1 (5 bases). Germline V gene lookup returns CDR1 MNHNS and CDR2 SASEGT. Trimming took 10 bases from V and 4 from J, leaving 11 bases between them. The CDR3 is 11 residues long.

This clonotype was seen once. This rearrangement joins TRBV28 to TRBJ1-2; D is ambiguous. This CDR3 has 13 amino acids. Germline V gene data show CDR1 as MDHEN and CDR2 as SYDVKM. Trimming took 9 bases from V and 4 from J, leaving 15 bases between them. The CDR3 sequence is CASLRRAGYGYTF. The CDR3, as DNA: TGTGCCAGTCTCAGACGGGCAGGCTATGGCTACACCTTC.

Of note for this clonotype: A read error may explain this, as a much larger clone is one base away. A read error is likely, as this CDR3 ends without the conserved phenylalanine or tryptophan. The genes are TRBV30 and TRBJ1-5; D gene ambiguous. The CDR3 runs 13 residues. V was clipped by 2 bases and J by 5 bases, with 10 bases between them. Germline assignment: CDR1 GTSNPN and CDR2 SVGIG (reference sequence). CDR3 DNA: TGTGCCTGGAGTCCCGACGTTCATCAGCCCCAGCATTAT. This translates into CAWSPDVHQPQHY.

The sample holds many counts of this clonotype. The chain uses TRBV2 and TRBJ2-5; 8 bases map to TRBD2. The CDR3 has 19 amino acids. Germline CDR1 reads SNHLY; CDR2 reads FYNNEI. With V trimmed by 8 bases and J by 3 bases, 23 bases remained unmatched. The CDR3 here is CASLTFRIAGNPRKETQYF. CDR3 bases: TGTGCCAGCCTGACTTTTAGGATAGCGGGAAACCCAAGAAAAGAGACCCAGTACTTC.

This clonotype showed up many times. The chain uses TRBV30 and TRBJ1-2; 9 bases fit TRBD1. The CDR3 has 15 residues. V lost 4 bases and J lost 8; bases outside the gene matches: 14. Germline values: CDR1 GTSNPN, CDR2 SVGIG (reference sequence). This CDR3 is CAWIQSFGQGRGYTF. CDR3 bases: TGTGCCTGGATCCAGTCCTTTGGACAGGGGAGAGGCTACACCTTC.

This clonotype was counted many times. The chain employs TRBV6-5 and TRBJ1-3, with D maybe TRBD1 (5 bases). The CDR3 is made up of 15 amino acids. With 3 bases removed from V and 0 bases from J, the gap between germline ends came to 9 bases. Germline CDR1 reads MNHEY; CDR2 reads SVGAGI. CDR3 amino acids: CASSYGGGSGNTIYF. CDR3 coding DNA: TGTGCCAGCAGTTATGGGGGAGGCTCTGGAAACACCATATATTTT.

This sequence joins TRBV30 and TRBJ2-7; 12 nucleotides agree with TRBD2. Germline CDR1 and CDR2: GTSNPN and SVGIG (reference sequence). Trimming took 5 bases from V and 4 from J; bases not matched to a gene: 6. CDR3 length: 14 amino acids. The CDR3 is CAWASGGAGYEQYF. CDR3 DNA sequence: TGTGCCTGGGCTAGCGGGGGGGCCGGTTACGAGCAGTACTTC.

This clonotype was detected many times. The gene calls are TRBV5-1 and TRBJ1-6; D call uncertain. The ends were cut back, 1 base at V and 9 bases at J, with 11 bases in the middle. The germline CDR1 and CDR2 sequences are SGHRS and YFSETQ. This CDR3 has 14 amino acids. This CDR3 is CASSLRQSGSPLHF. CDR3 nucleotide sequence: TGCGCCAGCAGCTTGAGGCAGAGTGGTTCACCCCTCCACTTT.

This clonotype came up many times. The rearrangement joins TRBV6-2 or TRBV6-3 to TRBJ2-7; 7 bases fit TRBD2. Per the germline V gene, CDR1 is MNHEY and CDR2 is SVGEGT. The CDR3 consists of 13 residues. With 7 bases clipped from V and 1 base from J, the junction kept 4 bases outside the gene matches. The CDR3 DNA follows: TGTGCCAGCAAGGGAGCGGGATCCTACGAGCAGTACTTC. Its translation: CASKGAGSYEQYF.

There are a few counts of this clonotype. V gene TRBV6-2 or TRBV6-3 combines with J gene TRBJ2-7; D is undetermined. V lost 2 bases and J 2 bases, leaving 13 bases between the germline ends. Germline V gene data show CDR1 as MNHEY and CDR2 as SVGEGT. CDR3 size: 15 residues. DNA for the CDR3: TGTGCCAGCAGTTACGGCCAGGTCACTACCTACGAGCAGTACTTC. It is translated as CASSYGQVTTYEQYF.

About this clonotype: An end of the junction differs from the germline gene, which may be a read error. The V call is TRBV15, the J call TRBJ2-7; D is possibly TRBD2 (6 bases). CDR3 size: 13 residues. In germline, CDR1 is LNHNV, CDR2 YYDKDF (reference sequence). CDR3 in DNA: TGTGCCACCAGCACCGCGGGATCCTACGATCAGTACTTC. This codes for CATSTAGSYDQYF.

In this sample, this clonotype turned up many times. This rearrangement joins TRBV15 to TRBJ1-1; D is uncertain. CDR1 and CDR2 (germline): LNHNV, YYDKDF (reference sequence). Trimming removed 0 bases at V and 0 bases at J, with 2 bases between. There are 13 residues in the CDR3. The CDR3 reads CATSREVNTEAFF. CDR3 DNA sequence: TGTGCCACCAGCAGAGAGGTGAACACTGAAGCTTTCTTT.